This entry lists 6 T cell receptor beta chains sequenced from one sample in a study of cytomegalovirus exposure and HLA in healthy donors. PCR amplification relied on 60 Vbeta primers (plus 13 Jbeta primers). The repertoire was sequenced with immunoSEQ multiplex PCR; TCRdb's copy has only in-frame clones and lacks some. The sample records under 150,000 clones, roughly 69% being singletons. The sample was PBMCs. The source of these receptors is a human donor in good health.

This chain links TRBV19 with TRBJ2-1; 8 bases are a match to TRBD2. This CDR3 is built from 14 residues. The J segment lost 6 bases and the V segment lost 7 bases, leaving 8 bases of the junction unmatched. From germline, CDR1 is LNHDA and CDR2 SQIVND (reference sequence). This CDR3 reads CASNPGGIFNEQFF. The CDR3 DNA follows: TGTGCCAGTAACCCGGGAGGGATTTTCAATGAGCAGTTCTTC.

V usage is TRBV5-3 and J usage is TRBJ1-5; the D gene is possibly TRBD1 (5 bases). TRBV5-3 is assigned to the ORF class and has an uncertain function. V was cut by 0 bases and J by 4 bases, with 11 bases left in between. CDR3 size: 15 residues. The CDR3 region is CARSLDGRGNQPQHF. The CDR3 DNA is TGTGCCAGAAGCTTGGATGGGCGGGGGAATCAGCCCCAGCATTTT.

In DNA, the CDR3 is TGTGCCAGCAGGGAAACAGGGGCCCATTTCTCTGGAAACACCATATATTTT. It is translated as CASRETGAHFSGNTIYF. The chain joins TRBV6-1 to TRBJ1-3; 7 nucleotides agree with TRBD1. Germline V lookup: CDR1 MNHNS, CDR2 SASEGT. The CDR3 is made up of 17 amino acids. The V segment lost 6 bases and the J segment 0 bases; nucleotides outside the gene matches: 11.

The rearrangement links TRBV27 to TRBJ2-1; TRBD2 aligns across 9 bases. The V and J ends lost 4 bases and 7 bases, in that order; junction bases with no gene match: 17. CDR3 length: 18 amino acids. Germline-derived CDR1 and CDR2 are MNHEY and SMNVEV (reference sequence). The CDR3 region is CASSSKNPGLAGRNEQFF. The CDR3 bases are TGTGCCAGCAGTTCAAAAAACCCGGGACTAGCTGGGCGGAATGAGCAGTTCTTC.

The chain combines TRBV28 with TRBJ1-1, with D maybe TRBD1 (5 bases). The germline V gene has CDR1 MDHEN and CDR2 SYDVKM. The CDR3 totals 12 residues. V was trimmed by 5 bases and J by 8 bases, leaving 12 bases between them. Written as DNA, the CDR3 is TGTGCCAGCAGTGGGGGGACGGCAGAAGCTTTCTTT. Amino acids: CASSGGTAEAFF.

This chain uses TRBV6-5 with TRBJ1-6; unclear D gene. The CDR3 is made up of 13 amino acids. Trimming shortened V by 6 bases and J by 6 bases, and 9 bases separated the two germline ends. Per the germline V gene, CDR1 is MNHEY and CDR2 is SVGAGI. The CDR3 protein is CASREYPNSPLHF. In DNA form, the CDR3 reads TGTGCCAGCAGGGAGTACCCTAATTCACCCCTCCACTTT.